These T cell receptor beta chains were read from a single sample in a study of cytotoxic CD8 clonotypes in ibrutinib-treated CLL. This table comes from immunoSEQ multiplex PCR, and its TCRdb copy is limited to in-frame clones, with some not included. Of 150,000 to 200,000 clones in the sample, 72% were seen once. Sample: PBMCs, taken after 24 months of ibrutinib treatment. The origin of the receptors is a human donor with chronic lymphocytic leukemia. CDR3s include the opening cysteine and the closing phenylalanine or tryptophan. A D gene is named only where the DNA matches it firmly. Expanded clones are given a class, and other clones once, few, many or no size at all.

j_call clone_size v_call d_call cdr3_aa cdr3_nt
TRBJ1-5 NA TRBV25-1 TRBD1 CASSETGDQPQHF TGTGCCAGCAGTGAAACAGGGGATCAGCCCCAGCATTTT
TRBJ2-7 NA TRBV11-2 TRBD2 CASSPGLAGTSRAYEQYF TGTGCCAGCAGCCCTGGGCTAGCGGGAACATCTCGGGCCTACGAGCAGTACTTC
TRBJ2-7 NA TRBV6-7 TRBD1 CARTPLQGEVVNEQYF TGTGCCAGGACCCCCTTACAGGGGGAAGTTGTGAACGAGCAGTACTTC
TRBJ1-5 once TRBV7-2 NA CASSPRTDQPQHF TGTGCCAGCAGCCCCCGGACAGATCAGCCCCAGCATTTT
TRBJ2-7 NA TRBV5-6 TRBD2 CASSFELAGEYEQYF TGTGCCAGCAGCTTTGAACTAGCGGGAGAATACGAGCAGTACTTC
TRBJ1-2 NA TRBV15 NA CATSRERSLRVYGYTF TGTGCCACCAGCAGAGAAAGGAGTTTGAGGGTCTATGGCTACACCTTC
TRBJ1-1 NA TRBV2 TRBD1 CASGGQMNTEAFF TGTGCCAGCGGGGGACAGATGAACACTGAAGCTTTCTTT
TRBJ1-2 NA TRBV4-3 TRBD1 CASSRAGTGYGYTF TGCGCCAGCAGCCGGGCCGGGACAGGGTATGGCTACACCTTC
TRBJ1-1 NA TRBV7-6 NA CAAGADPNTEAFF TGTGCCGCAGGGGCAGACCCGAACACTGAAGCTTTCTTT
TRBJ2-2 NA TRBV14 NA CASSYTGFTGELFF TGTGCCAGCAGCTATACAGGGTTCACCGGGGAGCTGTTTTTT
TRBJ1-2 NA TRBV28 TRBD1 CASSSDRRDYGYTF TGTGCCAGCAGTTCGGACAGGAGGGACTATGGCTACACCTTC
TRBJ2-5 NA TRBV4-2 TRBD2 CASSPEQAGQQETQYF TGTGCCAGCAGCCCAGAACAAGCGGGGCAGCAAGAGACCCAGTACTTC
TRBJ1-1 NA TRBV4-2 NA CASSFVGRWTEAFF TGTGCCAGCAGCTTTGTGGGTCGGTGGACTGAAGCTTTCTTT
TRBJ2-3 NA TRBV30 TRBD1 CAWSGQGESTDTQYF TGTGCCTGGAGTGGGCAGGGGGAAAGCACAGATACGCAGTATTTT
TRBJ2-3 NA TRBV30 TRBD2 CAWSRGDWSTDTQYF TGTGCCTGGAGTCGGGGGGATTGGAGCACAGATACGCAGTATTTT
TRBJ2-7 NA TRBV7-9 TRBD1 CASSLVLRTGTYEQYF TGTGCCAGCAGCTTAGTTTTGCGGACAGGGACCTACGAGCAGTACTTC
TRBJ2-7 NA TRBV28 NA CASSFPDNNYEQYF TGTGCCAGCAGTTTTCCGGACAATAATTACGAGCAGTACTTC
TRBJ2-1 NA TRBV7-9 NA CASSLARPPNEQFF TGTGCCAGCAGCTTAGCTCGTCCCCCGAATGAGCAGTTCTTC
TRBJ2-5 NA TRBV7-2 NA CASSLPGRRETQYF TGTGCCAGCAGCTTACCCGGGCGTCGGGAGACCCAGTACTTC
TRBJ2-5 NA TRBV25-1 NA CASRKREKETQYF TGTGCCAGCCGCAAAAGGGAAAAAGAGACCCAGTACTTC
TRBJ1-4 NA TRBV6-5 NA CASRPPGEKLFF TGTGCCAGCAGGCCTCCGGGTGAAAAACTGTTTTTT
TRBJ2-7 once TRBV4-2 TRBD2 CASSQDVLSGGFGDEQYF TGTGCCAGCAGCCAAGACGTCCTTAGCGGGGGATTTGGGGACGAGCAGTACTTC
TRBJ2-5 NA TRBV5-1 TRBD2 CASSLAGTRRETQYF TGCGCCAGCAGCTTGGCCGGGACTAGAAGAGAGACCCAGTACTTC
TRBJ1-4 many TRBV29-1 NA CSAGRPNEKLFF TGCAGCGCAGGGCGGCCTAATGAAAAACTGTTTTTT
TRBJ2-3 once TRBV5-6 NA CASSLRGAGDTQYF TGTGCCAGCAGCTTACGGGGGGCAGGAGATACGCAGTATTTT
TRBJ1-2 few TRBV14 NA CASSQEGGPWYYGYTF TGTGCCAGCAGCCAAGAGGGCGGCCCCTGGTACTATGGCTACACCTTC
TRBJ2-7 NA TRBV27 NA CASSSPLRDGSYEQYF TGTGCCAGCAGTTCACCCCTTAGGGACGGGAGCTACGAGCAGTACTTC
TRBJ2-7 NA TRBV6-5 NA CASSPPGIGLYEQYF TGTGCCAGCAGTCCGCCCGGGATAGGCCTGTACGAGCAGTACTTC
TRBJ2-2 NA TRBV4-3 NA CASSRGQTNTGELFF TGCGCCAGCAGCCGAGGACAGACAAACACCGGGGAGCTGTTTTTT
TRBJ1-2 medium-sized TRBV6-5 TRBD1 CASSLGRGQGGYTF TGTGCCAGCAGCCTTGGGAGGGGGCAGGGAGGCTACACCTTC
TRBJ2-1 NA TRBV9 TRBD2 CASSAHWTSGGRSSYNEQFF TGTGCCAGCAGCGCCCATTGGACTAGCGGAGGAAGGAGCTCCTACAATGAGCAGTTCTTC
TRBJ1-5 few TRBV28 NA CASDNQPQHF TGTGCCAGCGATAATCAGCCCCAGCATTTT
TRBJ2-3 NA TRBV9 NA CASSVGAGTGTDTQYF TGTGCCAGCAGCGTAGGCGCGGGAACGGGCACAGATACGCAGTATTTT
TRBJ2-3 NA TRBV10-3 NA CAISQTLARKTPDTQYF TGTGCCATCAGCCAGACTCTAGCGAGGAAAACCCCCGATACGCAGTATTTT
TRBJ2-7 NA TRBV18 NA CASSPPGPPIYEQYF TGTGCCAGCTCACCACCGGGACCGCCGATCTACGAGCAGTACTTC
TRBJ1-2 few TRBV7-8 NA CASSPRFPLYGYTF TGTGCCAGCAGCCCACGGTTCCCTCTCTATGGCTACACCTTC
TRBJ1-5 few TRBV30 TRBD1 CAWSVRRGTGGNQPQHF TGTGCCTGGAGTGTACGACGGGGGACAGGCGGCAATCAGCCCCAGCATTTT
TRBJ2-3 few TRBV12-5 TRBD2 CASGLIQGLAGGTDTQYF TGTGCTAGTGGTTTGATACAGGGACTAGCGGGAGGAACAGATACGCAGTATTTT
TRBJ2-1 NA TRBV27 TRBD2 CASSPRVAGGFEQFF TGTGCCAGCAGTCCCCGGGTAGCGGGAGGCTTTGAGCAGTTCTTC
TRBJ1-1 NA TRBV4-3 NA CASSQAGTPWGNTEAFF TGCGCCAGCAGCCAAGCTGGCACTCCTTGGGGGAACACTGAAGCTTTCTTT
TRBJ2-1 NA TRBV5-1 NA CASSLVLGAVNEQFF TGCGCCAGCAGCTTGGTACTGGGGGCGGTAAATGAGCAGTTCTTC
TRBJ2-1 NA TRBV7-8 NA CASSLVESEQFF TGTGCCAGCAGCTTAGTAGAATCTGAGCAGTTCTTC